What follows are 3 T cell receptor beta chains derived from one specimen sequenced in a study of blood T cell repertoires in COVID-19. Method: immunoSEQ multiplex PCR; TCRdb's copy keeps in-frame clones and lacks some. Of about 36,000 clones in the sample, around 87% were seen once. Sequencing was carried out using peripheral blood. The receptors derive from a man between 60 and 70 years old with acute or convalescent COVID-19.

The chain uses TRBV19 and TRBJ2-1, with TRBD2 matching over 11 bases. V shed 5 bases and J 2 bases; nucleotides not matched to a gene: 5. The length of the CDR3 is 16 residues. Germline CDR1 reads LNHDA; CDR2 reads SQIVND (reference sequence). DNA of the CDR3: TGTGCCAGTAGTCCCCGACTAGCGGGAACCTACAATGAGCAGTTCTTC. This translates into CASSPRLAGTYNEQFF. The full variable domain, its missing parts supplied by reference TRBV19 and TRBJ2-1, is DGGITQSPKYLFRKEGQNVTLSCEQNLNHDAMYWYRQDPGQGLRLIYYSQIVNDFQKGDIAEGYSVSREKKESFPLTVTSAQKNPTAFYLCASSPRLAGTYNEQFFGPGTRLTVL.

The genes are TRBV5-4 and TRBJ1-4; D is perhaps TRBD1 (6 bases). The CDR3 is made up of 15 amino acids. With 4 bases removed from V and 5 bases from J, the gap between germline ends came to 15 bases. CDR1 and CDR2 from the germline V gene are SGHNT and YYREEE (reference sequence). For the CDR3, the DNA is TGTGCCAGCAGCCCTCGGGACACTGCCAATGAAAAACTGTTTTTT. Translation gives CASSPRDTANEKLFF.

The rearrangement uses TRBV5-1 and TRBJ1-1; TRBD1 matches 9 bases. This CDR3 is 15 amino acids long. V lost 4 bases to trimming and J lost 0 bases; unmatched junction nucleotides: 4. Germline V gene data show CDR1 as SGHRS and CDR2 as YFSETQ. The CDR3 spells CASSRGQGMNTEAFF. CDR3 bases: TGCGCCAGCAGCCGAGGACAGGGGATGAACACTGAAGCTTTCTTT. Full variable domain (outside the CDR3, taken from reference TRBV5-1 and TRBJ1-1): KAGVTQTPRYLIKTRGQQVTLSCSPISGHRSVSWYQQTPGQGLQFLFEYFSETQRNKGNFPGRFSGRQFSNSRSEMNVSTLELGDSALYLCASSRGQGMNTEAFFGQGTRLTVV.